This T cell receptor (beta chain) is from a study of blood T cell repertoires in COVID-19. Study overall: The origin of the acute and convalescent COVID-19 samples was the United States, Italy and Spain. From T cells, B-cell-depleted T cells, or PBMCs came the material, which was cDNA or gDNA.

How the authors handled the data: Amplification of reference gene primers was used by the study to estimate nucleated cell counts. Using immunoSEQ multiplex PCR, the repertoire was profiled, and TCRdb retains in-frame clones only, with some absent. V, J and clone size are taken as reported in that table, and D and trimming were inferred from the DNA itself. The sample lists almost 100,000 clones; more than 75% were seen once. Germline V gives CDR1 MNHNS, CDR2 SASEGT. Between the trimmed V and J ends, which lost 3 bases and 7 bases, there was a span of 16 bases. The CDR3 is 16 amino acids. The TCR sequence derives from a man aged 45-65 years with acute or convalescent COVID-19. The sample comprised peripheral blood. The chain joins TRBV6-1 to TRBJ1-6; D gene unclear. CDR3 in amino acids: CASSDGGMLRNSPLHF. In DNA, the CDR3 is TGTGCCAGCAGTGACGGCGGGATGTTGAGAAATTCACCCCTCCACTTT.